The rows below give T cell receptor beta chains drawn from one sample of a study of cytomegalovirus exposure and HLA in healthy donors. Sequencing used immunoSEQ multiplex PCR; TCRdb keeps in-frame clones, though not all of them. Seen here are 100,000 to 150,000 clones, over 65% observed once, and the top ten hold under 5%. Sequencing used PBMCs. The receptors originated from a man aged 40-55 years in good health and CMV-seropositive. CDR3s leave out the opening cysteine and the closing phenylalanine or tryptophan. A D gene is named only where the DNA matches it firmly.

14 | TRBJ2-3 | TRBV6-5 | - | ASSSTFTSITDTQY
15 | TRBJ2-5 | TRBV5-5 | TRBD2 | ASTKHRGGTLQETQY
12 | TRBJ2-2 | TRBV11-3 | - | ASSRTANTGELF
11 | TRBJ1-4 | TRBV11-2 | - | ASSLPGDEKLF
15 | TRBJ2-3 | TRBV5-1 | - | ASNPGDGTPSTDTQY
10 | TRBJ2-7 | TRBV7-3 | - | ASSGQSYEQY
12 | TRBJ2-2 | TRBV5-1 | - | ASSLGLDFGELF
12 | TRBJ1-5 | TRBV27 | - | ASSSPGVNQPQH
11 | TRBJ1-1 | TRBV28 | - | ASSFVQDTEAF
12 | TRBJ2-2 | TRBV6-1 | - | ASGDRYFTGELF
8 | TRBJ1-1 | TRBV29-1 | - | SPTNTEAF
14 | TRBJ1-1 | TRBV7-6 | - | ASSLAPGARNTEAF
13 | TRBJ2-7 | TRBV6-5 | TRBD2 | ASTDIAGGTYEQY
13 | TRBJ1-5 | TRBV28 | TRBD1 | ASSKTGGYNQPQH
14 | TRBJ2-6 | TRBV2 | - | ASSERGSSGANVLT
11 | TRBJ1-6 | TRBV14 | - | ASSRETASPLH
12 | TRBJ2-1 | TRBV10-2 | TRBD2 | ATRVWGGYNEQF
10 | TRBJ2-2 | TRBV29-1 | - | STSGGIGELF
17 | TRBJ2-7 | TRBV7-2 | TRBD2 | ASIFERASGRVGPYEQY
12 | TRBJ1-2 | TRBV6-6 | - | ASSYSKQDYGYT
13 | TRBJ2-1 | TRBV6-5 | TRBD2 | ASSYSGLAGREQF
11 | TRBJ2-7 | TRBV5-1 | - | ASSFQPSSEQY